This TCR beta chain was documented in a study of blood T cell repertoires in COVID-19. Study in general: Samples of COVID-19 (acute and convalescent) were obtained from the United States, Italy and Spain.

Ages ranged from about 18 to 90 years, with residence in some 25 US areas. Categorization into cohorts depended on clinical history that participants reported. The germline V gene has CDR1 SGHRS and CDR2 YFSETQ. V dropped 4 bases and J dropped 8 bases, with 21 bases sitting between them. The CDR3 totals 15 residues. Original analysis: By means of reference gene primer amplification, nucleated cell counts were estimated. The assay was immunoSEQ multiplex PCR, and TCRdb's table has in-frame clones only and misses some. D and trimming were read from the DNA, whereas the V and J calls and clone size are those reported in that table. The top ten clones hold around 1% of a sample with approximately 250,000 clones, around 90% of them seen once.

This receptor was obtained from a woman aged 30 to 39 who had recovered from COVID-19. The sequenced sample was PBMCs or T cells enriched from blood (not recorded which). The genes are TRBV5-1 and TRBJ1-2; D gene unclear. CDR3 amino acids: CASSLERLGNRGYTF. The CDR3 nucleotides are TGCGCCAGCAGCCTCGAGCGGTTGGGCAATCGAGGCTACACCTTC.